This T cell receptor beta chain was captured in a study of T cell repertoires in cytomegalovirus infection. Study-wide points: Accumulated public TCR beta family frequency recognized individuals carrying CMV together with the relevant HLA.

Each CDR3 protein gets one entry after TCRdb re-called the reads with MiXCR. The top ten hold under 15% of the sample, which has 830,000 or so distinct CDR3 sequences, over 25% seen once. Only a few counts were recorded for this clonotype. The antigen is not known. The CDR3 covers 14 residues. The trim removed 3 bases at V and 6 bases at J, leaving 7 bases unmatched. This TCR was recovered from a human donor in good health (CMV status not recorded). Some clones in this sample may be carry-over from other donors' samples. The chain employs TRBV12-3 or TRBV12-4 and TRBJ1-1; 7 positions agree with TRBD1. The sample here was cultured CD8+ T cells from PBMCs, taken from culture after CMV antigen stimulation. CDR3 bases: TGTGCCAGCAGTTTGTACAGGGGAGTCGCTGAAGCTTTCTTT. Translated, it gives CASSLYRGVAEAFF.